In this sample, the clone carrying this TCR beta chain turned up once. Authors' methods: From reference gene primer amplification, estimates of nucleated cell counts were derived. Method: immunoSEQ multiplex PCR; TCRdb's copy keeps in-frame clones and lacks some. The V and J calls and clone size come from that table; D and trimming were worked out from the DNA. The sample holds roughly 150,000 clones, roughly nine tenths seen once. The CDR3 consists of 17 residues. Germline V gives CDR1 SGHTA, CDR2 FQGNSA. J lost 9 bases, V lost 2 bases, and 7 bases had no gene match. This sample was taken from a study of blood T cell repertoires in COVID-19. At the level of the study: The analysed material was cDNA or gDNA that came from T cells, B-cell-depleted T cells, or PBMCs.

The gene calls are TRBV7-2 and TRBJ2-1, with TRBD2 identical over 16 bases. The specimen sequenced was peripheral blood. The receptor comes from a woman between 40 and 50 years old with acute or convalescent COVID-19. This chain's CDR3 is CASSLSGLAGGIFEQFF. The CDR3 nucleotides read TGTGCCAGCAGCTTATCGGGACTAGCGGGGGGGATCTTTGAGCAGTTCTTC.